Each of the 19 T cell receptor beta chains below was sequenced from the same sample in a study of cytomegalovirus exposure and HLA in healthy donors (dated by TCRdb to 2016 to 2017). Library prep was done by the immunoSEQ multiplex PCR assay. TCRdb provides this immuneACCESS table in a form limited to in-frame rearrangements. Some clones are lacking; in checked studies, under half of them reflect an unresolved V gene, and why the rest are absent is not known. The sample data list roughly 330,000 clones, and about 85% of these were observed just once. 0.95% to 1.5% of the sample comes from the top ten. The sequencing input was PBMCs. The receptors stem from a woman aged 25 to 39 in good health and CMV-seropositive.

The V call is TRBV15, the J call TRBJ2-4; 7 nucleotides match TRBD1. This CDR3 region has 14 residues. Trimming at V came to 1 base and at J to 8 bases, leaving 5 bases not matched to a gene. Germline assignment: CDR1 LNHNV and CDR2 YYDKDF (reference sequence). Here the CDR3 reads CATSRGQGEYIQYF. The CDR3 DNA reads as TGTGCCACCAGCAGAGGGCAGGGGGAATACATTCAGTACTTC. The whole variable domain, filled in from reference TRBV15 and TRBJ2-4, reads DAMVIQNPRYQVTQFGKPVTLSCSQTLNHNVMYWYQQKSSQAPKLLFHYYDKDFNNEADTPDNFQSRRPNTSFCFLDIRSPGLGDTAMYLCATSRGQGEYIQYFGAGTRLSVL.

The chain recombines TRBV18 with TRBJ2-5; 8 positions match TRBD2. V lost 3 bases and J lost 2; bases outside the gene matches: 8. From germline, CDR1 is KGHSH and CDR2 LQKENI. This CDR3 has 16 residues. The CDR3 here is CASSPSLTSGQETQYF. CDR3 DNA: TGTGCCAGCTCACCCTCTCTTACTAGCGGTCAAGAGACCCAGTACTTC. Using reference TRBV18 and TRBJ2-5 for the parts outside the CDR3, the full variable domain is NAGVMQNPRHLVRRRGQEARLRCSPMKGHSHVYWYRQLPEEGLKFMVYLQKENIIDESGMPKERFSAEFPKEGPSILRIQQVVRGDSAAYFCASSPSLTSGQETQYFGPGTRLLVL.

The rearrangement uses TRBV28 and TRBJ2-7; tentatively, D is TRBD2 (6 bases). This CDR3 comprises 16 residues. Germline loops: CDR1 MDHEN, CDR2 SYDVKM. Trimming left V 7 bases short and J 6 bases short, with 25 bases between. The CDR3 here is CASTNLPGGNYGEQYF. The CDR3, as DNA: TGTGCCAGCACCAACCTCCCCGGGGGTAATTACGGCGAGCAGTACTTC.

This chain connects TRBV29-1 to TRBJ2-1; no reliable D call. The CDR3 consists of 19 residues. CDR1 and CDR2 (germline): SQVTM, ANQGSEA. V was shortened by 7 bases and J by 0 bases, with 28 bases between the two germline ends. The CDR3 DNA sequence: TGCAGCGCCGCTCATAAGGGAAGAGTGTGGGGAAGCTCCTACAATGAGCAGTTCTTC. Translating gives CSAAHKGRVWGSSYNEQFF.

This chain uses TRBV20-1 with TRBJ2-7; D remains ambiguous. Trimming left V 4 bases short and J 3 bases short, with 4 bases between. From germline, CDR1 is DFQATT and CDR2 SNEGSKA (reference sequence). The CDR3 extends over 10 amino acids. The CDR3 is CSATVYEQYF. The DNA of the CDR3 is TGCAGTGCTACCGTCTACGAGCAGTACTTC.

This clone was counted between two and nine times. This chain uses TRBV11-2 with TRBJ2-1; 7 bases line up with TRBD2. This CDR3 is 12 amino acids long. Per germline, CDR1 SGHAT and CDR2 FQNNGV. The V gene end was trimmed by 2 bases and the J gene end by 13 bases; junction bases not matched to a gene: 5. The DNA for the CDR3 is TGTGCCAGCAGCTTAAGCGGGGTCCTTCAGTTCTTC. It specifies CASSLSGVLQFF.

V usage is TRBV7-3 and J usage is TRBJ2-3; 9 bases align to TRBD1. Germline CDR1 is SGHTA and CDR2 is FQGTGA. With V trimmed by 1 base and J by 5 bases, 13 bases remained unmatched. The CDR3 runs to 18 residues. CDR3 loop: CASSLNRGAGTGKDTQYF. DNA for the CDR3: TGTGCCAGCAGCTTAAATCGGGGGGCTGGGACAGGGAAAGATACGCAGTATTTT.

V is TRBV18 and J is TRBJ1-3; 8 nucleotides agree with TRBD1. Germline V gene data show CDR1 as KGHSH and CDR2 as LQKENI. The CDR3 spans 16 residues. V dropped 5 bases and J dropped 4; count of bases not matched to a gene: 10. The CDR3 loop is CASSTVKTGVGNTIYF. CDR3 in DNA: TGTGCCAGCTCAACGGTGAAGACAGGGGTCGGAAACACCATATATTTT.

This clone has a handful of counts. V gene TRBV10-2 combines with J gene TRBJ1-5; D is unclear. Looked up from germline, CDR1 is WSHSY and CDR2 is SAAADI. The CDR3 runs to 12 residues. V lost 3 bases and J lost 5, with 5 bases in between. The CDR3 region has the DNA TGCGCCAGCAGTGACCGGGATCAGCCCCAGCATTTT. This gives the protein CASSDRDQPQHF.

The chain joins TRBV2 to TRBJ2-3, with D unresolved. CDR3 length: 12 residues. V lost 4 bases to trimming and J lost 5 bases, with 7 bases between them. Germline CDR1 reads SNHLY; CDR2 reads FYNNEI. As DNA, the CDR3 is TGTGCCAGCAGTGTCTCCGGAGATACGCAGTATTTT. Its protein is CASSVSGDTQYF.

The chain employs TRBV15 and TRBJ2-3; D unclear. The germline CDR1 and CDR2 sequences are LNHNV and YYDKDF (reference sequence). The V gene lost 1 base and the J gene lost 6 bases, with 8 bases spanning the gap. The CDR3 extends over 13 amino acids. The CDR3 nucleotides read TGTGCCACCAGCAGAGTATCGACGGATACGCAGTATTTT. Amino acids: CATSRVSTDTQYF.

V usage is TRBV27 and J usage is TRBJ2-7; 9 bases are shared with TRBD2. This CDR3 is 16 amino acids long. V was pared by 1 base and J by 6 bases, with 10 bases of the junction left unmatched. From germline, CDR1 is MNHEY and CDR2 SMNVEV (reference sequence). As DNA, the CDR3 is TGTGCCAGCAGTTTATACGCTAGCGGGACCTTCGGCGAGCAGTACTTC. Translated, it gives CASSLYASGTFGEQYF.

This clone has just a few counts. The chain links TRBV27 to TRBJ2-7; TRBD2 might be the D (5 bases). Germline V gives CDR1 MNHEY, CDR2 SMNVEV (reference sequence). Trimming left V 5 bases short and J 0 bases short, with 14 bases between. The CDR3 has 15 amino acids. CDR3 nucleotides: TGTGCCAGCAGTCGCGACTACCCGAGCTCCTACGAGCAGTACTTC. Translation: CASSRDYPSSYEQYF.

This sequence joins TRBV4-3 and TRBJ2-2; D is unresolved. Germline V CDR1 and CDR2: LGHNA, YSLEER. V was pared by 0 bases and J by 6 bases, with 11 bases between. This CDR3 comprises 15 residues. The chain's CDR3 is CASSQEIFAPGELFF. DNA for the CDR3: TGCGCCAGCAGCCAAGAAATATTCGCCCCCGGGGAGCTGTTTTTT.

The rearrangement uses TRBV7-3 and TRBJ2-1, with 10 bases matching TRBD1. The trim removed 4 bases at V and 4 bases at J, leaving 4 bases unmatched. Germline lookup yields CDR1 SGHTA and CDR2 FQGTGA. This CDR3 contains 15 residues. The DNA of the CDR3 is TGTGCCAGCAGCTACGACAGGGGGCGATACAATGAGCAGTTCTTC. Translation: CASSYDRGRYNEQFF.

V usage is TRBV25-1 and J usage is TRBJ2-7, with TRBD2 matching over 7 bases. Germline loops: CDR1 MGHDK, CDR2 SYGVNS. The CDR3 sequence is 15 residues long. Trimming took 4 bases from V and 2 from J; bases not matched to a gene: 8. The CDR3 loop reads CASSGDYPRTYEQYF. The CDR3 nucleotides read TGTGCCAGCAGTGGGGACTACCCCAGGACCTACGAGCAGTACTTC.

This clone occurred once. This chain joins TRBV7-8 and TRBJ2-1; D uncertain. This CDR3 has 11 residues. The V and J ends lost 6 bases and 6 bases respectively, with 6 bases between them. The V gene's germline CDR1 is SGHVS and CDR2 FQNEAQ. In nucleotides, the CDR3 is TGTGCCAGCAGGGTTAGCAATGAGCAGTTCTTC. It encodes CASRVSNEQFF.

This clone occurred a few times. The chain recombines TRBV9 with TRBJ2-7; 7 positions agree with TRBD2. CDR1 is SGDLS and CDR2 is YYNGEE in the germline V gene. J gave up 3 bases and V 0 bases, and 3 bases lay outside the gene matches. The CDR3 is 14 residues long. This CDR3 is CASSVGREGYEQYF. The CDR3 DNA is TGTGCCAGCAGCGTAGGCAGGGAGGGCTACGAGCAGTACTTC.

The V call is TRBV7-6, the J call TRBJ2-7, with 14 bases lining up with TRBD2. Germline assignment: CDR1 SGHVS and CDR2 FNYEAQ. The CDR3 is 19 amino acids. The junction had 14 bases not matched to a gene; V was cut back by 6 bases and J by 1 base. The CDR3 sequence is CASRPATGTSGSVSYEQYF. The CDR3 coding sequence is TGTGCCAGCAGACCGGCCACCGGGACTAGCGGGAGTGTTTCCTACGAGCAGTACTTC.